One sample yielded the 20 T cell receptor beta chains listed below, sequenced in a study of blood T cell repertoires in COVID-19. The assay was immunoSEQ multiplex PCR, and TCRdb's table has in-frame clones only and misses some. The sample records just under 90,000 clones, 70% to 90% being singletons. The material sequenced was peripheral blood. These receptors were taken from an elderly woman with acute or convalescent COVID-19.

The V and J genes are TRBV19 and TRBJ1-1; D gene uncertain. CDR3 size: 13 residues. The V gene lost 5 bases and the J gene lost 0 bases, with 7 bases spanning the gap. The germline V gene encodes CDR1 LNHDA and CDR2 SQIVND (reference sequence). The CDR3 coding sequence is TGTGCCAGTAGTGCGGGGATGAACACTGAAGCTTTCTTT. Protein sequence: CASSAGMNTEAFF. The entire variable domain, with the rest obtained from reference TRBV19 and TRBJ1-1, is as follows: DGGITQSPKYLFRKEGQNVTLSCEQNLNHDAMYWYRQDPGQGLRLIYYSQIVNDFQKGDIAEGYSVSREKKESFPLTVTSAQKNPTAFYLCASSAGMNTEAFFGQGTRLTVV.

The chain joins TRBV9 to TRBJ1-3; D possibly corresponds to TRBD1 (5 bases). V gave up 0 bases and J gave up 3 bases, with 7 bases separating them. The germline gives CDR1 SGDLS, CDR2 YYNGEE. The CDR3 is made up of 14 amino acids. The DNA of the CDR3 is TGTGCCAGCAGCGTAGGGGGGGTTGGAAACACCATATATTTT. It encodes CASSVGGVGNTIYF. Full variable domain (rest looked up from reference TRBV9 and TRBJ1-3): DSGVTQTPKHLITATGQRVTLRCSPRSGDLSVYWYQQSLDQGLQFLIQYYNGEERAKGNILERFSAQQFPDLHSELNLSSLELGDSALYFCASSVGGVGNTIYFGEGSWLTVV.

The chain combines TRBV21-1 with TRBJ2-2; TRBD2 is the table's D call and was not checked against the DNA. TRBV21-1 is recorded as a pseudogene. The CDR3 totals 15 residues. The CDR3: CASSNWSGNTGELFF. The CDR3 region has the DNA TGTGCCAGCAGCAATTGGAGTGGAAACACCGGGGAGCTGTTTTTT.

V gene TRBV7-8 combines with J gene TRBJ2-7; 8 bases map to TRBD2. Trimming removed 5 bases from V and 1 base from J; junction bases left unmatched: 10. The CDR3 runs to 16 residues. The V gene's germline CDR1 is SGHVS and CDR2 FQNEAQ. The CDR3 nucleotides read TGTGCCAGCAGCCCGCTAGGGACTAGTTTATCCTACGAGCAGTACTTC. Its protein is CASSPLGTSLSYEQYF.

This rearrangement joins TRBV18 to TRBJ1-2; 7 nucleotides align to TRBD1. With V trimmed by 1 base and J by 3 bases, 5 bases remained unmatched. The CDR3 consists of 15 residues. CDR1 and CDR2 (germline): KGHSH, LQKENI. CDR3 sequence reads: CASSPLGQWDYGYTF. CDR3 sequence (DNA): TGTGCCAGCTCACCACTGGGACAGTGGGACTATGGCTACACCTTC.

This rearrangement joins TRBV27 to TRBJ1-6; 12 nucleotides match TRBD1. This CDR3 has 19 residues. Germline assignment: CDR1 MNHEY and CDR2 SMNVEV (reference sequence). J gave up 0 bases and V 3 bases, and 6 bases lay outside the gene matches. The CDR3 coding sequence is TGTGCCAGCAGTTTCTCCGGGACAGGGGGCTTCTCCTATAATTCACCCCTCCACTTT. As protein: CASSFSGTGGFSYNSPLHF.

This clone was observed a single time. The chain combines TRBV30 with TRBJ1-4; D remains ambiguous. Deletions cut 1 base from V and 0 bases from J, with 9 bases between. Per germline, CDR1 GTSNPN and CDR2 SVGIG (reference sequence). This CDR3 has 15 residues. The CDR3 sequence is CAWSDTGATNEKLFF. The CDR3 nucleotides are TGTGCCTGGAGTGATACCGGTGCAACTAATGAAAAACTGTTTTTT.

The chain recombines TRBV28 with TRBJ1-4, with D unclear. Trimming stripped 3 bases from V and 2 bases from J, with 10 bases between. The V gene's germline CDR1 is MDHEN and CDR2 SYDVKM. The CDR3 loop spans 15 amino acids. Here the CDR3 reads CASSFPLSTNEKLFF. The CDR3 bases are TGTGCCAGCAGTTTCCCCTTGTCCACTAATGAAAAACTGTTTTTT.

This clone was seen once. This chain uses TRBV6-5 with TRBJ2-7; 11 bases are shared with TRBD2. The V gene's germline CDR1 is MNHEY and CDR2 SVGAGI. This CDR3 region has 15 residues. V shed 1 base and J 7 bases; nucleotides not matched to a gene: 6. The CDR3 is CASSYLAGGLGEQYF. Written as DNA, the CDR3 is TGTGCCAGCAGTTACTTAGCGGGAGGGCTTGGGGAGCAGTACTTC.

The rearrangement joins TRBV18 to TRBJ1-1; 7 nucleotides align to TRBD1. J lost 1 base, V lost 1 base, and 6 bases had no gene match. The CDR3 length is 16 residues. Germline-derived CDR1 and CDR2 are KGHSH and LQKENI. CDR3 nucleotides: TGTGCCAGCTCACCACGGCTACAGGGGAGGAACACTGAAGCTTTCTTT. Amino acids: CASSPRLQGRNTEAFF.

The rearrangement links TRBV15 to TRBJ1-5; 10 nucleotides agree with TRBD1. The CDR3 sequence is 15 residues long. Trimming cost V 5 bases and J 5 bases; bases outside gene matches: 6. Germline CDR1 reads LNHNV; CDR2 reads YYDKDF (reference sequence). CDR3 in DNA: TGTGCCACCAGCCCCGGGACAGGGGTTGATCAGCCCCAGCATTTT. Translated: CATSPGTGVDQPQHF.

The chain is built from TRBV19 and TRBJ1-3; a weak D match, TRBD1 (5 bases). The CDR3 sequence is 16 residues long. Germline V lookup: CDR1 LNHDA, CDR2 SQIVND (reference sequence). With 5 bases removed from V and 2 bases from J, the gap between germline ends came to 16 bases. Written as DNA, the CDR3 is TGTGCCAGTAGTCGCCGGCTGGGGCCTCCTGGAAACACCATATATTTT. Its protein product is CASSRRLGPPGNTIYF. Together with reference TRBV19 and TRBJ1-3, the CDR3 gives the full variable domain: DGGITQSPKYLFRKEGQNVTLSCEQNLNHDAMYWYRQDPGQGLRLIYYSQIVNDFQKGDIAEGYSVSREKKESFPLTVTSAQKNPTAFYLCASSRRLGPPGNTIYFGEGSWLTVV.

The chain has TRBV4-3 and TRBJ1-4, with TRBD1 matching over 8 bases. The CDR3 sequence is 16 residues long. CDR1 and CDR2 from the germline V gene are LGHNA and YSLEER. Trimming removed 0 bases from V and 6 bases from J; junction bases left unmatched: 6. The CDR3 spells CASSQEGTGGYEKLFF. Written as DNA, the CDR3 is TGCGCCAGCAGCCAAGAGGGTACAGGGGGTTATGAAAAACTGTTTTTT.

The chain has TRBV30 and TRBJ1-5, with D uncertain. In germline, CDR1 is GTSNPN, CDR2 SVGIG (reference sequence). V lost 0 bases and J lost 9, with 15 bases in between. The CDR3 totals 14 residues. Here the CDR3 reads CAWSVLGFGLPQHF. The CDR3 nucleotides are TGTGCCTGGAGTGTACTGGGCTTTGGTCTGCCCCAGCATTTT.

CDR3 amino acids: CASSRGTGGTGTEAFF. CDR3 sequence (DNA): TGCGCCAGCAGCCGAGGGACAGGGGGTACGGGCACTGAAGCTTTCTTT. The chain employs TRBV4-3 and TRBJ1-1, with 11 bases that match TRBD1. The V segment lost 4 bases and the J segment 4 bases; nucleotides outside the gene matches: 8. Germline V gene lookup returns CDR1 LGHNA and CDR2 YSLEER. The CDR3 covers 16 residues.

CDR3 sequence: CASSLSTGAGYTF. CDR3 nucleotide sequence: TGTGCCAGCAGTTTATCGACAGGGGCAGGCTACACCTTC. This chain links TRBV27 with TRBJ1-2; TRBD1 matches at 8 bases. CDR1 and CDR2 from the germline V gene are MNHEY and SMNVEV (reference sequence). The CDR3 loop spans 13 amino acids. The V gene end was trimmed by 0 bases and the J gene end by 8 bases; junction bases not matched to a gene: 2.

The chain links TRBV7-6 to TRBJ1-2; 7 bases align to TRBD1. The CDR3 has 16 amino acids. From germline, CDR1 is SGHVS and CDR2 FNYEAQ. Losses at the gene ends were 4 bases for V and 3 bases for J; bases not matched to a gene: 11. The CDR3 DNA reads as TGTGCCAGCAGCTCCCAGACAGGGTTGTCCCACTATGGCTACACCTTC. Translating gives CASSSQTGLSHYGYTF.

The CDR3: CASSIEWTVSSPLHF. CDR3 sequence (DNA): TGTGCCAGCAGCATCGAATGGACAGTCAGTTCACCCCTCCACTTT. This chain joins TRBV7-2 and TRBJ1-6, with D tentatively TRBD1 (6 bases). V dropped 5 bases and J dropped 9 bases, with 17 bases sitting between them. The CDR3 runs to 15 residues. The germline V gene has CDR1 SGHTA and CDR2 FQGNSA.

The genes are TRBV30 and TRBJ1-5; tentative D call: TRBD1 (5 bases). Germline values: CDR1 GTSNPN, CDR2 SVGIG (reference sequence). The CDR3 spans 17 residues. V dropped 0 bases and J dropped 1 base, with 16 bases sitting between them. CDR3 in amino acids: CAWSVRGSLGSNQPQHF. CDR3 bases: TGTGCCTGGAGTGTACGGGGGTCCCTGGGAAGCAATCAGCCCCAGCATTTT. Complete variable domain (other parts from reference TRBV30 and TRBJ1-5): SQTIHQWPATLVQPVGSPLSLECTVEGTSNPNLYWYRQAAGRGLQLLFYSVGIGQISSEVPQNLSASRPQDRQFILSSKKLLLSDSGFYLCAWSVRGSLGSNQPQHFGDGTRLSIL.

This clone was counted between two and nine times. The rearrangement links TRBV9 to TRBJ2-2; tentatively, D is TRBD1 (5 bases). CDR3 length: 11 amino acids. V lost 5 bases and J 7 bases, leaving 6 bases between the germline ends. Per germline, CDR1 SGDLS and CDR2 YYNGEE. The CDR3, as DNA: TGTGCCAGCAGACAGGACGGGGAGCTGTTTTTT. This sequence encodes CASRQDGELFF.